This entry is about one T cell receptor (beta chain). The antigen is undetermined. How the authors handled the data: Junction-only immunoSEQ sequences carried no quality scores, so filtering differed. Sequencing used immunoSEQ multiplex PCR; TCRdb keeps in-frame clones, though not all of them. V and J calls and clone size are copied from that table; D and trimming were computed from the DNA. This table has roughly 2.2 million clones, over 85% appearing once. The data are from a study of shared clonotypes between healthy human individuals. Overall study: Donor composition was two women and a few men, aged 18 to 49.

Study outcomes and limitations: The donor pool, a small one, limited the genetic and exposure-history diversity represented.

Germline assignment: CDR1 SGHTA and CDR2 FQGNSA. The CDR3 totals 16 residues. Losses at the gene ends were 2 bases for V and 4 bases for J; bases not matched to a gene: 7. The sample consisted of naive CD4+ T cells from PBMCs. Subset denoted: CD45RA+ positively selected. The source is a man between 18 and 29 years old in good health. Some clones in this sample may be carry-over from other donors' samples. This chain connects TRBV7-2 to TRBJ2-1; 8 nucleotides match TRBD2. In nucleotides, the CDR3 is TGTGCCAGCAGCTTATCGGGGACTAGGACTTACAATGAGCAGTTCTTC. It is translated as CASSLSGTRTYNEQFF.